This TCR beta chain stems from a study of Ad26.COV2.S vaccination and SARS-CoV-2 variants. This clone was seen more than once but under ten times. Using immunoSEQ multiplex PCR, the repertoire was profiled, and TCRdb retains in-frame clones only, with some absent. This sample has about 350,000 clones, with about 88% found just once. Described treatment: some 19 received Ad26.COV2.S at low or high dose, single or two shots; several received placebo; per-sample allocation not given. Samples came from day 63 after the first vaccine or placebo injection. Trimming at V came to 7 bases and at J to 5 bases, leaving 8 bases not matched to a gene. CDR3 length: 13 residues. Germline CDR1 MNHEY, CDR2 SVGAGI.

The source is a person aged 18-65 years who received the Ad26.COV2.S COVID-19 vaccine or a placebo. This chain joins TRBV6-5 and TRBJ2-7, with 7 nucleotides matching TRBD1. The input for sequencing was peripheral blood, taken in a trial of Ad26.COV2.S vaccine versus placebo. The CDR3 sequence is CASTTGPTHEQYF. The DNA of the CDR3 is TGTGCCAGCACGACAGGGCCGACCCACGAGCAGTACTTC.